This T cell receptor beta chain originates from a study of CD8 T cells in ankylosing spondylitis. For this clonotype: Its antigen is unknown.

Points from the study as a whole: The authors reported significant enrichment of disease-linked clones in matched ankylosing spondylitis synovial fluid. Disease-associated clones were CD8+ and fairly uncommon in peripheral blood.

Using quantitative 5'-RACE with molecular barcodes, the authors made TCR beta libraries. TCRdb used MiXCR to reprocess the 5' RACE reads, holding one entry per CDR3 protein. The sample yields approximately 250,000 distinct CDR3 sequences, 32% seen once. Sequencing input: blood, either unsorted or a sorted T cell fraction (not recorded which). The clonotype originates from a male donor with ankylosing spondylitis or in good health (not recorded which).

CDR3 protein: CASSQDGQETQYF. The CDR3 region has the DNA TGTGCCAGCAGCCAAGATGGCCAAGAGACCCAGTACTTC. The rearrangement uses TRBV3-1 and TRBJ2-5; D gene ambiguous. V gave up 0 bases and J gave up 1 base, with 3 bases separating them. The CDR3 has 13 residues. CDR1 and CDR2 from the germline V gene are LGHDT and YNNKEL (reference sequence).